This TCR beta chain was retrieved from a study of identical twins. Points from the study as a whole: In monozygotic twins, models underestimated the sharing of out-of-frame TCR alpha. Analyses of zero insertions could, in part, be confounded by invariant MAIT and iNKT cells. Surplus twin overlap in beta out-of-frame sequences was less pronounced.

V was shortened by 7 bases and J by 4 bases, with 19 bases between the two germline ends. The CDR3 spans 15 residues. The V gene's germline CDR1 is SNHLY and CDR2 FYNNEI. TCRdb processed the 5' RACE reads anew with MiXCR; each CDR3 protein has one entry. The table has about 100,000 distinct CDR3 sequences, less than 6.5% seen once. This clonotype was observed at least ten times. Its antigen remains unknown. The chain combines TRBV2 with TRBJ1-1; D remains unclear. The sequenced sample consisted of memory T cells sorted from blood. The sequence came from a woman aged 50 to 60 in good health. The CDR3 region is CASILLAGRGTEAFF. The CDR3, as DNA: TGTGCCAGCATCCTCCTCGCAGGACGAGGCACTGAAGCTTTCTTT.